These T cell receptor beta chains were read from a single sample in a study of low-dose radiotherapy and immunotherapy resistance in tumors. TCRdb re-analysed the reads in MiXCR, keeping a single row per CDR3 protein. The sample holds fewer than 50,000 distinct CDR3 sequences, about 25% seen once. Sequenced material: PBMCs, taken after low-dose radiotherapy plus immunotherapy. These receptors were taken from a male donor with prostate cancer. CDR3s include the opening cysteine and the closing phenylalanine or tryptophan. Each record gives: J gene, V gene, D gene, clone size, CDR3 DNA, CDR3 protein. A D gene is named only where the DNA matches it firmly. The size entry is marked missing in some rows and otherwise reads once, few, many or a size class.

TRBJ2-2 | TRBV18 | . | many | TGTGCCAGCTCAAGTCTGGATCAGAACACCGGGGAGCTGTTTTTT | CASSSLDQNTGELFF
TRBJ2-1 | TRBV19 | TRBD2 | many | TGTGCCAGTAGTGGAAGACTAGCGGGAGTCCGGAATGAGCAGTTCTTC | CASSGRLAGVRNEQFF
TRBJ2-5 | TRBV3-1 | TRBD2 | many | TGTGCCAGCAGCCCCCCGCTAGCGGGGCCTGTGTACCAAGAGACCCAGTACTTC | CASSPPLAGPVYQETQYF
TRBJ2-7 | TRBV5-1 | TRBD1 | many | TGCGCCAGCAGCCACCGCGAGACAGGGTCCCACGAGCAGTACTTC | CASSHRETGSHEQYF
TRBJ2-1 | TRBV29-1 | . | many | TGCAGCGTTGACCGGACTATCTACAATGAGCAGTTCTTC | CSVDRTIYNEQFF
TRBJ1-1 | TRBV15 | . | many | TGTGCCACCAGCTCCGGCGCTACGGGGGGCACTGAAGCTTTCTTT | CATSSGATGGTEAFF
TRBJ1-2 | TRBV4-1 | TRBD1 | . | TGCGCCAGCAGCCAAGCTTCAGGGGGGGTTGGCTACACCTTC | CASSQASGGVGYTF
TRBJ1-6 | TRBV7-3 | . | many | TGTGCCAGCAGCTTACATCCAGGGAACAATTCACCCCTCCACTTT | CASSLHPGNNSPLHF
TRBJ2-1 | TRBV24-1 | TRBD1 | medium-sized | TGTGCCACCAGTGACGCGGGACAGGGTACGAATGAGCAGTTCTTC | CATSDAGQGTNEQFF
TRBJ1-1 | TRBV5-6 | . | many | TGTGCCAGCTCCCATGGTAGAGTGAACACTGAAGCTTTCTTT | CASSHGRVNTEAFF
TRBJ1-1 | TRBV29-1 | . | many | TGCAGCGTCAGGACTTCGCTGAACACTGAAGCTTTCTTT | CSVRTSLNTEAFF
TRBJ2-2 | TRBV20-1 | . | many | TGCAGTGCTAGAGATAACCGAAACTCGAACACCGGGGAGCTGTTTTTT | CSARDNRNSNTGELFF
TRBJ2-2 | TRBV3-1 | . | few | TGTGCCAGCAGCTACAGTATCTACACCGGGGAGCTGTTTTTT | CASSYSIYTGELFF
TRBJ2-5 | TRBV28 | TRBD2 | many | TGTGCCAGCAGTTCAACAAGGGGGACTAGCGGGAGGGACCAAGAGACCCAGTACTTC | CASSSTRGTSGRDQETQYF
TRBJ2-5 | TRBV5-5 | TRBD2 | many | TGTGCCAGCAGCAAGGGCCCTGGTAGCGGGCTTATTTTTGACTTC | CASSKGPGSGLIFDF
TRBJ1-5 | TRBV7-8 | TRBD1 | few | TGTGCCAGCAGTCTAACAGGGACAGGGGGCGGCAATCAGCCCCAGCATTTT | CASSLTGTGGGNQPQHF
TRBJ2-7 | TRBV30 | . | many | TGTGCCTGGATGTCTAGGGCGGGGGCCAGGGCGTTC | CAWMSRAGARAF
TRBJ2-1 | TRBV9 | . | many | TGTGCCAGCAGCCCAAATCCGGGGGACTACAATGAGCAGTTCTTC | CASSPNPGDYNEQFF
TRBJ2-3 | TRBV28 | TRBD2 | . | TGTGCCAGCAGTTTATGGACTAGCGGGGACAGAGATACGCAGTATTTT | CASSLWTSGDRDTQYF
TRBJ2-2 | TRBV6-2/TRBV6-3 | . | . | TGTGCCAGCAGTTACTCAAGTTTCACCGGGGAGCTGTTTTTT | CASSYSSFTGELFF
TRBJ2-3 | TRBV14 | TRBD2 | many | TGTGCCAGCAGCCCCCTAGCGGGGGGGGTCACAGATACGCAGTATTTT | CASSPLAGGVTDTQYF
TRBJ2-3 | TRBV9 | . | many | TGTGCCAGCAGCGTAGCTTCTGCAGCTGATACGCAGTATTTT | CASSVASAADTQYF
TRBJ2-7 | TRBV28 | . | medium-sized | TGTGCCAGCAGTTTGGGCGGGTCCTACGAGCAGTACTTC | CASSLGGSYEQYF
TRBJ2-7 | TRBV5-1 | . | once | TGCGCCAGCAGCCCAGGACACAGGGATACGTCCTACGAGCAGTACTTC | CASSPGHRDTSYEQYF
TRBJ2-7 | TRBV5-8 | . | . | TGTGCCAGCAGCTTGTCTGTCGAGCAGTACTTC | CASSLSVEQYF
TRBJ2-7 | TRBV5-4 | . | . | TGTGCCAGCAGCTTGGAAAGGCAGACCTCCTACGAGCAGTACTTC | CASSLERQTSYEQYF
TRBJ2-2 | TRBV20-1 | . | many | TGCAGTGCTAGACCAGGGACGAACACCGGGGAGCTGTTTTTT | CSARPGTNTGELFF
TRBJ1-4 | TRBV28 | TRBD1 | many | TGTGCCAGCAGCCCTCCGACAGGGGGAAATGAAAAACTGTTTTTT | CASSPPTGGNEKLFF
TRBJ2-7 | TRBV19 | . | few | TGTGCCAGTAGTATACCGGGAGTTAGGTCGTACGAGCAGTACTTC | CASSIPGVRSYEQYF
TRBJ2-2 | TRBV27 | . | many | TGTGCCAGCAGTAAACGAGGGGACCTGGGCACCGGGGAGCTGTTTTTT | CASSKRGDLGTGELFF
TRBJ1-1 | TRBV6-2/TRBV6-3 | . | many | TGTGCCAGCAGTGCTGGGGGTTTAAACACTGAAGCTTTCTTT | CASSAGGLNTEAFF
TRBJ2-7 | TRBV7-2 | . | many | TGTGCCAGCAGCTTAATTTACGAGCAGTACTTC | CASSLIYEQYF
TRBJ2-3 | TRBV20-1 | TRBD2 | . | TGCAGTGCTAGAGTATCCGGGGCGGGAGCAGATACGCAGTATTTT | CSARVSGAGADTQYF
TRBJ2-7 | TRBV4-2 | TRBD2 | many | TGTGCCAGCAGCCAAGATCTCGGGGGGAGCTCCTACGAGCAGTACTTC | CASSQDLGGSSYEQYF
TRBJ2-7 | TRBV21-1 | . | many | TGTGCCAGCCGATTGATGTTGTCGGGACAGGGGCCCGACGAGCAGTACTTC | CASRLMLSGQGPDEQYF
TRBJ1-5 | TRBV19 | . | many | TGTGCCAGTATCCCCACGGTAGGGCAGGGCGCTCAGCCCCAGCATTTT | CASIPTVGQGAQPQHF
TRBJ2-7 | TRBV2 | . | . | TGTGCCAGCACGGGGCAGGCCTCCTACGAGCAGTACTTC | CASTGQASYEQYF
TRBJ2-5 | TRBV27 | TRBD2 | . | TGTGCCAGCAAACTACCGGGACTAGCGGGGGCCCGCCAAGAGACCCAGTACTTC | CASKLPGLAGARQETQYF
TRBJ2-4 | TRBV27 | . | many | TGTGCCAGCAGTTTAGGGGTAGCCAAAAACATTCAGTACTTC | CASSLGVAKNIQYF
TRBJ1-2 | TRBV11-2 | . | . | TGTGCCAGCAGCTTAGATGTGTGGGGTGGCTACACCTTC | CASSLDVWGGYTF
TRBJ2-3 | TRBV7-9 | TRBD2 | . | TGTGCCAGCAGCTCGGGACTAGACGGAGATACGCAGTATTTT | CASSSGLDGDTQYF
TRBJ2-7 | TRBV28 | . | many | TGTGCCAGCAGTTTAGACCTGTACGAGCAGTACTTC | CASSLDLYEQYF
TRBJ2-3 | TRBV5-4 | TRBD1 | many | TGTGCCAGCAGCCTACGGACAGGGGGCACAGATACGCAGTATTTT | CASSLRTGGTDTQYF
TRBJ2-7 | TRBV5-1 | TRBD2 | . | TGCGCCAGCAGCCCGAGGGTAGCGGGAGCGGGATACGAGCAGGACTTC | CASSPRVAGAGYEQDF
TRBJ2-7 | TRBV5-6 | . | . | TGTGCCAGCAGCACGGGGGGGCCAGGGGGGGGGGACGAGCAGTACTTC | CASSTGGPGGGDEQYF